The 25 T cell receptor beta chains in this list originate from one sample, sequenced in a study of regulatory T cells in long-lasting Graves disease. The sample's time point: persistent/refractory GD, antithyroid drugs over 5 years with positive TRAb. Construction of the TCR library relied on RNA isolated from PBMCs. Combining iRepertoire HTBI primers with Arm-PCR of CDR3 regions, the authors built TCR beta libraries. From the multiplex PCR reads, TCRdb called clonotypes with MiXCR, one entry per CDR3 protein. The sample carries approximately 290,000 distinct CDR3 sequences, 22% recorded once. The sequenced sample was peripheral blood mononuclear cells (PBMCs), obtained when the disease was refractory, from a patient treated with antithyroid drugs. These TCRs come from a female donor with Graves disease.

The CDR3 DNA is TGTGCCAGCAGTTTATTGGTGGGACTAGCGGCCTACGAGCAGTACTTC. It codes for CASSLLVGLAAYEQYF. The chain uses TRBV28 and TRBJ2-7; the match to TRBD2 covers 11 bases. This CDR3 is 16 amino acids long. The junction had 4 bases not matched to a gene; V was cut back by 1 base and J by 2 bases. Per the germline V gene, CDR1 is MDHEN and CDR2 is SYDVKM.

The CDR3 DNA is TGTGCCAGCAGCTTGGGACTAGCGTCCGAGAACACCGGGGAGCTGTTTTTT. As protein: CASSLGLASENTGELFF. V is TRBV7-8 and J is TRBJ2-2; 10 bases map to TRBD2. J was trimmed by 1 base and V by 3 bases; bases with no gene match: 5. Per the germline V gene, CDR1 is SGHVS and CDR2 is FQNEAQ. The CDR3 contains 17 residues.

This clonotype was found a few times. The J gene is TRBJ2-7, the V gene TRBV10-3; D is perhaps TRBD1 or TRBD2 (6 bases each). This CDR3 region has 14 residues. CDR1 and CDR2 from the germline V gene are ENHRY and SYGVKD. Trimming stripped 6 bases from V and 4 bases from J, with 16 bases between. The CDR3 loop reads CAISPGVAGYEQYF. For the CDR3, the DNA is TGTGCCATCAGCCCAGGGGTGGCGGGGTACGAGCAGTACTTC.

This clonotype was counted only a few times. The V and J genes are TRBV6-5 and TRBJ2-7, with D uncertain. The germline V gene encodes CDR1 MNHEY and CDR2 SVGAGI. The ends were cut back, 4 bases at V and 5 bases at J, with 6 bases in the middle. The CDR3 contains 11 residues. The CDR3 DNA reads as TGTGCCAGCAGTTCTAGGGACGAGCAGTACTTC. Its protein is CASSSRDEQYF.

This clonotype was found many times. This chain links TRBV2 with TRBJ1-1, with D uncertain. The CDR3 runs to 11 residues. Between the trimmed V and J ends, which lost 11 bases and 5 bases, there was a span of 12 bases. In germline, CDR1 is SNHLY, CDR2 FYNNEI. The CDR3 region has the DNA TGTGCCCACCGTCGAAGGACTGAAGCTTTCTTT. Protein product: CAHRRRTEAFF.

This clonotype was recorded a few times. This chain links TRBV30 with TRBJ1-5; 8 bases agree with TRBD1. The CDR3 is made up of 14 amino acids. V was pared by 2 bases and J by 8 bases, with 8 bases of the junction left unmatched. Per the germline V gene, CDR1 is GTSNPN and CDR2 is SVGIG (reference sequence). DNA of the CDR3: TGTGCCTGGAGTCTCGGACAGGGCGGAAAGCCCCAGCATTTT. This sequence encodes CAWSLGQGGKPQHF.

In its sample, this clonotype was seen many times. This chain's CDR3 is CSVGRGQENTGELFF. The CDR3 DNA follows: TGCAGCGTTGGACGGGGACAGGAGAACACCGGGGAGCTGTTTTTT. The chain has TRBV29-1 and TRBJ2-2, with TRBD1 matching over 8 bases. This CDR3 comprises 15 residues. The germline CDR1 and CDR2 sequences are SQVTM and ANQGSEA. Losses at the gene ends were 4 bases for V and 1 base for J; bases not matched to a gene: 5.

This clonotype was picked up a small number of times. The rearrangement uses TRBV6-2 or TRBV6-3 and TRBJ2-6, with D perhaps matching TRBD1 (5 bases). Trimming stripped 3 bases from V and 1 base from J, with 7 bases between. CDR1 is MNHEY, CDR2 SVGEGT, per germline. CDR3 size: 15 residues. CDR3 region: CASSYPGSGANVLTF. The CDR3 nucleotides read TGTGCCAGCAGTTATCCAGGGTCTGGGGCCAACGTCCTGACTTTC.

In its sample, this clonotype was seen a few times. J is TRBJ2-1 and V is TRBV7-2; D is uncertain. CDR3 size: 12 residues. Germline assignment: CDR1 SGHTA and CDR2 FQGNSA. Trimming shortened V by 4 bases and J by 4 bases, and 5 bases separated the two germline ends. The CDR3 loop reads CASSWEYNEQFF. For the CDR3, the DNA is TGTGCCAGCAGCTGGGAATACAATGAGCAGTTCTTC.

The rearrangement links TRBV29-1 to TRBJ2-1; no firm D call. Germline V lookup: CDR1 SQVTM, CDR2 ANQGSEA. CDR3 length equals 10 residues. V dropped 2 bases and J dropped 10 bases, with 6 bases sitting between them. The DNA for the CDR3 is TGCAGCGTTGAATTGGAAGAGCAGTTCTTC. As protein: CSVELEEQFF.

This clonotype was counted only a few times. The J gene is TRBJ2-5, the V gene TRBV15; no firm D call. The V gene lost 0 bases and the J gene lost 5 bases, with 13 bases spanning the gap. Looked up from germline, CDR1 is LNHNV and CDR2 is YYDKDF (reference sequence). This CDR3 spans 15 amino acids. The CDR3 here is CATSRDGEELETQYF. The CDR3 DNA sequence: TGTGCCACCAGCAGAGATGGTGAGGAGTTGGAGACCCAGTACTTC.

At least ten counts were recorded for this clonotype. The chain combines TRBV2 with TRBJ1-5, with D maybe TRBD1 (6 bases). Germline V gene data show CDR1 as SNHLY and CDR2 as FYNNEI. The V gene lost 3 bases and the J gene lost 0 bases, with 9 bases spanning the gap. CDR3 length: 15 residues. The CDR3, as DNA: TGTGCCAGCAGTGAGGGGACAACTAGCAATCAGCCCCAGCATTTT. Amino acid sequence: CASSEGTTSNQPQHF.

This clonotype was observed many times. The chain recombines TRBV28 with TRBJ1-4; a weak D match, TRBD1 (6 bases). There are 17 residues in the CDR3. Germline V gene sequence: CDR1 MDHEN, CDR2 SYDVKM. V was clipped by 5 bases and J by 2 bases, with 18 bases between them. The CDR3 bases are TGTGCCAGCAGTCCGACAGGCCCAGGAACCACTAATGAAAAACTGTTTTTT. It encodes CASSPTGPGTTNEKLFF. Full variable domain (remainder filled in from reference TRBV28 and TRBJ1-4): DVKVTQSSRYLVKRTGEKVFLECVQDMDHENMFWYRQDPGLGLRLIYFSYDVKMKEKGDIPEGYSVSREKKERFSLILESASTNQTSMYLCASSPTGPGTTNEKLFFGSGTQLSVL.

This clonotype was recorded a few times. The V and J genes are TRBV19 and TRBJ1-5; a weak D match, TRBD1 (6 bases). With 5 bases removed from V and 9 bases from J, the gap between germline ends came to 17 bases. The CDR3 sequence is 14 residues long. The germline CDR1 and CDR2 sequences are LNHDA and SQIVND (reference sequence). Here the CDR3 DNA reads TGTGCCAGTAGTCCAGGAACAGGGCGGGGGCCCCAGCATTTT. Translating gives CASSPGTGRGPQHF.

In its sample, this clonotype was seen many times. The chain employs TRBV10-3 and TRBJ2-7, with D possibly TRBD2 on 5 matching bases. V was trimmed by 0 bases and J by 0 bases, leaving 18 bases between them. Germline loops: CDR1 ENHRY, CDR2 SYGVKD. There are 18 residues in the CDR3. CDR3 in DNA: TGTGCCATCAGTGAGTCCGATAGACTAAGCCAATACTCCTACGAGCAGTACTTC. It encodes CAISESDRLSQYSYEQYF.

This clonotype has ten or more counts. This chain uses TRBV7-8 with TRBJ2-7; 7 bases line up with TRBD1. With 5 bases clipped from V and 4 bases from J, the junction kept 8 bases outside the gene matches. In germline, CDR1 is SGHVS, CDR2 FQNEAQ. The CDR3 totals 14 residues. In DNA form, the CDR3 reads TGTGCCAGCAGCCCCGGGACAGTACATTACGAGCAGTACTTC. Translating gives CASSPGTVHYEQYF.

Remarks on this clonotype: Mismatch with germline at one junction end may stem from a read error. The chain combines TRBV7-7 with TRBJ2-7, with D unresolved. This CDR3 contains 14 residues. Germline V gene sequence: CDR1 SSHAT, CDR2 FNYEAQ (reference sequence). CDR3 nucleotides: TGTGCTAGCAGCTTAACCCCGTCTTTCGACGAGCAGTACTTC. Protein product: CASSLTPSFDEQYF.

This clonotype was recorded at least ten times. J is TRBJ1-6 and V is TRBV27; possibly TRBD1 for D (5 bases). Germline values: CDR1 MNHEY, CDR2 SMNVEV (reference sequence). The CDR3 length is 13 residues. The V gene lost 8 bases and the J gene lost 7 bases, with 12 bases spanning the gap. CDR3 nucleotides: TGTGCCAGCGGCTGGGACGGGAATTCACCCCTCCACTTT. Protein product: CASGWDGNSPLHF.

At least ten counts were recorded for this clonotype. The rearrangement uses TRBV28 and TRBJ1-2, with TRBD1 identical over 7 bases. This CDR3 comprises 17 residues. The V and J ends lost 2 bases and 2 bases, in that order; junction bases with no gene match: 11. Germline loops: CDR1 MDHEN, CDR2 SYDVKM. This chain's CDR3 is CASSLEVPRGRNYGYTF. The CDR3 DNA reads TGTGCCAGCAGTTTAGAGGTTCCCAGGGGGAGGAACTATGGCTACACCTTC.

This clonotype appeared many times. This chain links TRBV28 with TRBJ1-1; weak D call: TRBD1 (5 bases). Germline CDR1 and CDR2: MDHEN and SYDVKM. V dropped 7 bases and J dropped 1 base, with 13 bases sitting between them. The CDR3 is 14 residues long. This chain's CDR3 is CASTQLGQNTEAFF. In DNA, the CDR3 is TGTGCCAGCACCCAACTCGGACAGAACACTGAAGCTTTCTTT.

This clonotype was counted ten times or more. The chain links TRBV28 to TRBJ2-2; D gene ambiguous. Looked up from germline, CDR1 is MDHEN and CDR2 is SYDVKM. The CDR3 covers 14 residues. Trimming left V 2 bases short and J 7 bases short, with 11 bases between. CDR3 in amino acids: CASSLLRQRGELFF. CDR3 DNA sequence: TGTGCCAGCAGTTTACTCCGCCAACGCGGGGAGCTGTTTTTT.

V gene TRBV12-3 or TRBV12-4 combines with J gene TRBJ2-7; D uncertain. This CDR3 has 13 amino acids. Trimming cost V 6 bases and J 8 bases, with 17 bases left between them. The CDR3 sequence is CASSDTDPYKQYF. The CDR3 DNA is TGTGCCAGCAGCGACACAGACCCTTACAAGCAGTACTTC.

The J gene is TRBJ1-1, the V gene TRBV20-1; no reliable D call. The CDR3 sequence is 12 residues long. The V gene lost 6 bases and the J gene lost 2 bases, with 10 bases spanning the gap. CDR1 and CDR2 from the germline V gene are DFQATT and SNEGSKA (reference sequence). The CDR3 spells CSASGYNTEAFF. The CDR3 DNA reads TGCAGTGCCTCCGGGTATAACACTGAAGCTTTCTTT.

The chain combines TRBV30 with TRBJ2-2, with 7 bases that match TRBD1. The CDR3 sequence is 12 residues long. The trim removed 5 bases at V and 6 bases at J, leaving 3 bases unmatched. The V gene's germline CDR1 is GTSNPN and CDR2 SVGIG (reference sequence). The CDR3 nucleotides read TGTGCCTGGGGGACAGACGCCGGGGAGCTGTTTTTT. This encodes CAWGTDAGELFF.

This clonotype was seen only a few times. This chain joins TRBV14 and TRBJ1-2, with D perhaps TRBD1 (6 bases). V gave up 5 bases and J gave up 7 bases, with 23 bases separating them. The CDR3 has 16 residues. Germline V gene sequence: CDR1 SGHDN, CDR2 FVKESK. The CDR3 here is CASSDGQLEHLSGYTF. The CDR3 DNA is TGTGCCAGCAGCGACGGACAGTTGGAACATTTAAGTGGCTACACCTTC.